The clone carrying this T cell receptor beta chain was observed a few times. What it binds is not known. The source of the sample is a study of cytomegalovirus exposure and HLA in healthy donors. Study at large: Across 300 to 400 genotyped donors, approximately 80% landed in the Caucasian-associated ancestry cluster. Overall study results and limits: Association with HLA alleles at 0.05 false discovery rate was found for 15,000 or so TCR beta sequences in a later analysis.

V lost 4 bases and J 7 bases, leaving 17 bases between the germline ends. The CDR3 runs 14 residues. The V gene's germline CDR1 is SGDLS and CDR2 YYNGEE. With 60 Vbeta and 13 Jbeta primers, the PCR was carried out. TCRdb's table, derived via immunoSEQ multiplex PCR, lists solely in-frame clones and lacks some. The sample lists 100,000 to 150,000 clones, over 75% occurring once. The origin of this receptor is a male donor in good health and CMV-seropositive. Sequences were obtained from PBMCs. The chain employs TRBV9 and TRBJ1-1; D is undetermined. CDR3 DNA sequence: TGTGCCAGCAGCCCTCTGGTTTCCGGAGGTGAAGCTTTCTTT. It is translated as CASSPLVSGGEAFF.